Listed here is a single T cell receptor beta chain. Its antigen is undetermined. The sample is drawn from a study of T cells in localized non-small cell lung cancer. Overall study results and limits: Sequencing was restricted to one tumor region; therefore, heterogeneity remains possible. Uninvolved adjacent lung showed higher T cell clonality than tumor.

Profiling relied on immunoSEQ multiplex PCR, and the TCRdb table lists in-frame clones only, not all of them. In the table there are about 39,000 clones, about 76% of which are singletons. J lost 4 bases, V lost 4 bases, and 5 bases had no gene match. This CDR3 contains 15 residues. Germline CDR1 SGHNT, CDR2 YENEEA. The rearrangement joins TRBV11-3 to TRBJ2-3, with 10 bases lining up with TRBD2. The sequence derives from a woman between 35 and 75 years old with stage II squamous cell lung carcinoma. The sequences come from PBMCs, collected before any cancer treatment. In nucleotides, the CDR3 is TGTGCCAGCAGCTCTAGCGGGAGTAGGGCAGATACGCAGTATTTT. This gives the protein CASSSSGSRADTQYF.